This T cell receptor beta chain was observed in a study of blood T cell repertoires in COVID-19. In the study overall: COVID-19 samples from acute and convalescent phases originated in the United States, Italy and Spain.

The CDR3 is 12 amino acids. Germline V gene sequence: CDR1 KGHDR, CDR2 SFDVKD. V shed 2 bases and J shed 6 bases, with 6 bases lying between them. Study processing details: Reference gene primer amplification gave estimated nucleated cell counts. The method was immunoSEQ multiplex PCR; TCRdb's version includes in-frame clones alone and lacks a portion of them. The V and J calls and the clone size are those of that table, but D and trimming were determined from the DNA. The data hold about 200,000 clones, with 80% to 90% observed a single time. Sequenced sample: peripheral blood. The source of this sequence is a woman older than 75 with acute or convalescent COVID-19. The chain couples TRBV24-1 to TRBJ1-2; tentative D call: TRBD1 (5 bases). The CDR3 DNA reads as TGTGCCACCAGTGATTGGGGGGATGGCTACACCTTC. Protein: CATSDWGDGYTF.